This TCR beta chain was observed in a study of T cells expressing NK-cell markers. Study at large: Seven of eight sequenced donors tested HCMV-seropositive; one tested seronegative.

TCRdb processed the 5' RACE reads again and assigns one entry to each CDR3 protein, with no DNA. The sample's table shows about 540,000 distinct CDR3 sequences. As concerns this clonotype: Its cognate antigen is unknown.

CDR3 length: 16 residues. Germline V gene lookup returns CDR1 MNHEY and CDR2 SMNVEV (reference sequence). General study findings and limits: A range of roughly 1.0-8% of CD8+ T cells consisted of dominant NKG2C+ clonotypes in a handful of donors.

The chain employs TRBV27 and TRBJ2-1; the TCRdb D gene call, TRBD2, has no DNA to confirm it. Specimen: blood T cells: a sorted CD56 or NKG2C T cell subset, CD4+ or CD8+ T cells, or bulk PBMC T cells (not recorded which). The TCR comes from a man aged 18-30 years in good health. The CDR3 protein is CASSRTSPLTYNEQFF.